These T cell receptor beta chains were read from a single sample in a study of T cells in Graves' hyperthyroidism and ophthalmopathy. One entry per CDR3 protein, called by TCRdb with MiXCR from the multiplex PCR reads. The sample records just over 550,000 distinct CDR3 sequences, about half being singletons. The sequenced material came from peripheral blood or thyroid tissue (not recorded which). These receptors all stem from a woman under 30 with Graves' hyperthyroidism. Each CDR3 is given with its conserved first and last residue. D genes are given only for firm matches. A clone size is listed for some rows: how often the clone was seen (once, few, many), or a class if it is expanded.

size,D,V,J,DNA,CDR3
-,-,TRBV10-3,TRBJ1-5,TGTGCCATCAGTGATCACGGGGAGCGCCAGCATTTT,CAISDHGERQHF
-,-,TRBV10-3,TRBJ2-7,TGTGCCATCAGCACAGGAGGGGTTTCGTGGGAGCAGTACTTC,CAISTGGVSWEQYF
many,-,TRBV7-9,TRBJ1-5,TGTGCCAGCAGCTTAGGGGGACGGAGCAATCAGCCCCAGCATTTT,CASSLGGRSNQPQHF
many,-,TRBV20-1,TRBJ1-6,TGCAGCCCCGGTGAGGCCGATGGGTCACCCCTCCACTTT,CSPGEADGSPLHF
-,TRBD1,TRBV6-2/TRBV6-3,TRBJ1-5,TGTGCCACCACCGGGACAGGGTATCAGCCCCAGCATTTT,CATTGTGYQPQHF
-,TRBD2,TRBV7-2,TRBJ2-7,TGTGCCAGCAGCTTAGCCCCTCTAGCGGGGTCCTACGAGCAGTACTTC,CASSLAPLAGSYEQYF
many,-,TRBV7-9,TRBJ1-5,TGTGCCAGCAGCTTAGGTGAGGGTGGCAATCAGCCCCAGCATTTT,CASSLGEGGNQPQHF
-,TRBD2,TRBV29-1,TRBJ2-3,TGCAGCGGGGCCGGGACTAGCGGGAGGTCAGATACGCAGTATTTT,CSGAGTSGRSDTQYF
-,TRBD1,TRBV29-1,TRBJ2-7,TGCAGCGTTGAATTCTGGACAGGGGGTTTATACGAGCAGTACTTC,CSVEFWTGGLYEQYF
-,TRBD1,TRBV2,TRBJ1-4,TGTGCCAGCAATTGGGACAGGGGGAGTGAAAAACTGTTTTTT,CASNWDRGSEKLFF
-,-,TRBV7-9,TRBJ2-5,TGTGCCAGCAGCCAAGATAGGGAACAGGGACGGGAGACCCAGTACTTC,CASSQDREQGRETQYF
once,-,TRBV7-9,TRBJ1-1,TGTGCCAGAAGCTTGGGGAGGGCTGAAGCTTTCTTT,CARSLGRAEAFF
few,TRBD2,TRBV7-8,TRBJ2-7,TGTGCCAGCAGCTTACGGCGCCTAGCGGGGAACAGCTCCTACGAGCAGTACTTC,CASSLRRLAGNSSYEQYF
-,-,TRBV2,TRBJ1-2,TGTGCCAGCAGTGCAGGCCTATCGGATGGCTACACCTTC,CASSAGLSDGYTF
many,-,TRBV6-6,TRBJ1-6,TGTGCCAGCAGTTCGAAGGAAGGCTCACCCCTCCACTTT,CASSSKEGSPLHF
-,-,TRBV6-4,TRBJ1-6,TGTGCCAGCAGTGATCGGCAGGGATCCTCCTATAATCCACCCCTCCACTTT,CASSDRQGSSYNPPLHF
-,-,TRBV10-2,TRBJ1-4,TGCGCCAGCAGCCAAGACATCCCGAGCAGGATGTATGCTAATGAAAAACTGTTTTTT,CASSQDIPSRMYANEKLFF
-,TRBD1,TRBV15,TRBJ1-1,TGTGCCACCAGCAGAGACCTAGGGACAGGGACAGCTTTCTTT,CATSRDLGTGTAFF
-,-,TRBV6-4,TRBJ1-4,TGTGCCAGCAGTGACTGGGACGGGGGACTCCACTCGGGTAATGAAAAACTGTTTTTT,CASSDWDGGLHSGNEKLFF
-,TRBD1,TRBV7-9,TRBJ2-5,TGTGCCAGCAGCCGCTCGGACAGGGGGCACGAGACCCAGTACTTC,CASSRSDRGHETQYF
-,TRBD2,TRBV7-2,TRBJ2-5,TGTGCCAGCAGCTTAGGGACTAGCGGGAGCTGGGTGGAGACCCAGTACTTC,CASSLGTSGSWVETQYF
-,TRBD2,TRBV4-1,TRBJ2-2,TGCGCCACCACGGGACTAGCGGGAAGAGCCGGGGAGCTGTTTTTT,CATTGLAGRAGELFF
once,TRBD1,TRBV20-1,TRBJ2-7,TGCAGTGCTAGAGGGGACAGCAAATACGAGCAGTACTTC,CSARGDSKYEQYF
many,TRBD2,TRBV7-9,TRBJ2-5,TGTGCCAGCGAGCAGCGGGAGGAGGCGGAGACCCAGTACTTC,CASEQREEAETQYF
-,-,TRBV7-6,TRBJ1-1,TGTGCCAGCAGCTTAGCGACGGTAAACACCGGACGGAGGAACACTGAAGCTTTCTTT,CASSLATVNTGRRNTEAFF
many,-,TRBV7-2,TRBJ1-5,TGTGCCAGCAGCTTCGTGGGGCAAGGGAATCAGCCCCAGCATTTT,CASSFVGQGNQPQHF
-,TRBD2,TRBV19,TRBJ2-3,TGTGCCAGTAACCTAGCGGGAGCCGACACAGATACGCAGTATTTT,CASNLAGADTDTQYF
-,-,TRBV11-2,TRBJ1-1,TGTGCCAGCAGGGGGCAGGTTGACACTGAAGCTTTCTTT,CASRGQVDTEAFF
few,-,TRBV6-6,TRBJ1-5,TGCGCCAGCAGTGAGTCGGACCTCGGTCAGCCCCAGCATTTT,CASSESDLGQPQHF
many,-,TRBV2,TRBJ1-1,TGTGCCAGCAGTGAGTATAGGGTGTCTGAAGCTTTCTTT,CASSEYRVSEAFF
-,-,TRBV2,TRBJ2-6,TGTGCCAGCAGTTACTCGATGGGTTCTACTGGGGCCAACGTCCTGACTTTC,CASSYSMGSTGANVLTF
-,TRBD1,TRBV6-2/TRBV6-3,TRBJ1-1,TGTGCCAGCAGTTCCTGGGACAGGCTCGAAGCTTTCTTT,CASSSWDRLEAFF
few,-,TRBV5-1,TRBJ2-5,TGCGCCAGCAGCTTCACACAAGAGACCCAGTACTTC,CASSFTQETQYF
-,-,TRBV29-1,TRBJ2-6,TGCAGCGTTGAAGTTAGATACAGCTCTGGGGCCAACGTCCTGACTTTC,CSVEVRYSSGANVLTF
-,TRBD1,TRBV24-1,TRBJ1-1,TGTGCCACCAGTGACCTGGGACAGTTCTTT,CATSDLGQFF
-,-,TRBV19,TRBJ1-1,TGTGCCAGTCGAAGACAGGCCATGAACACTGAAGCTTTCTTT,CASRRQAMNTEAFF
many,-,TRBV29-1,TRBJ1-2,TGCAGCGTTGGGCAGGGAGGGGCCTATGGCTACACCTTC,CSVGQGGAYGYTF
-,-,TRBV2,TRBJ2-2,TGTGCCAGCAGTCAAGGGGTCAACACCGGGGAGCTGTTTTTT,CASSQGVNTGELFF
once,-,TRBV2,TRBJ1-5,TGTGCCAGCAGAGAGGGACCACGGGATCAGCCCCAGCATTTT,CASREGPRDQPQHF
many,TRBD2,TRBV19,TRBJ2-2,TGTGCCAGTAGCCAGGGAGGGCTTGACACCGGGGAGCTGTTTTTT,CASSQGGLDTGELFF
few,-,TRBV20-1,TRBJ1-2,TGCAGTGCTTATGACAGAGGCTACACCTTC,CSAYDRGYTF